The 23 T cell receptor beta chains presented below share a single source sample, sequenced in a study of blood T cell repertoires in COVID-19. Data came from immunoSEQ multiplex PCR; TCRdb stores just in-frame clones and leaves some out. The sample carries under 250,000 clones, roughly four fifths recorded once. The specimen sequenced was PBMCs or T cells enriched from blood (not recorded which). The receptors originated from a woman in her forties or fifties who had been exposed to COVID-19.

The chain is built from TRBV6-5 and TRBJ2-7, with 10 bases identical to TRBD1. There are 15 residues in the CDR3. V was pared by 4 bases and J by 3 bases, with 6 bases of the junction left unmatched. The germline gives CDR1 MNHEY, CDR2 SVGAGI. The CDR3 is CASSSPRDRGYEQYF. CDR3 in DNA: TGTGCCAGCAGTTCTCCCCGGGACAGGGGCTACGAGCAGTACTTC.

This clone came up once. V usage is TRBV7-9 and J usage is TRBJ2-3; D perhaps matches TRBD1 (5 bases). The germline V gene encodes CDR1 SEHNR and CDR2 FQNEAQ (reference sequence). V lost 5 bases and J 1 base, leaving 13 bases between the germline ends. The CDR3 spans 15 residues. In DNA form, the CDR3 reads TGTGCCAGCAGCATCAGGGTGAAGGGCACAGATACGCAGTATTTT. Protein: CASSIRVKGTDTQYF.

The genes are TRBV11-2 and TRBJ1-2, with 9 bases that match TRBD1. Unmatched junction bases numbered 10, after V lost 5 bases and J lost 6 bases. The CDR3 is 15 amino acids. Germline-derived CDR1 and CDR2 are SGHAT and FQNNGV. The CDR3 DNA reads as TGTGCCAGCAGCCCAACCGGGACAGGGATAGATGGCTACACCTTC. Translation: CASSPTGTGIDGYTF.

The chain combines TRBV2 with TRBJ1-5; D possibly corresponds to TRBD1 (5 bases). In germline, CDR1 is SNHLY, CDR2 FYNNEI. V gave up 7 bases and J gave up 1 base, with 11 bases separating them. The length of the CDR3 is 14 residues. This CDR3 reads CASIGEGSNQPQHF. The CDR3 DNA follows: TGTGCCAGCATAGGGGAGGGGAGCAATCAGCCCCAGCATTTT. The full variable domain, its missing parts supplied by reference TRBV2 and TRBJ1-5, is EPEVTQTPSHQVTQMGQEVILRCVPISNHLYFYWYRQILGQKVEFLVSFYNNEISEKSEIFDDQFSVERPDGSNFTLKIRSTKLEDSAMYFCASIGEGSNQPQHFGDGTRLSIL.

This clone was seen once. The chain couples TRBV6-2 or TRBV6-3 to TRBJ2-3, with TRBD2 matching 10 bases. The germline V gene has CDR1 MNHEY and CDR2 SVGEGT. CDR3 length: 16 residues. The V and J ends lost 6 bases and 1 base, in that order; junction bases with no gene match: 7. CDR3: CASSSTLAGGTDTQYF. CDR3 coding DNA: TGTGCCAGCAGCTCAACTCTAGCGGGGGGCACAGATACGCAGTATTTT.

This clone was counted only a few times. The rearrangement links TRBV7-8 to TRBJ1-1; D not resolved. Germline V gene lookup returns CDR1 SGHVS and CDR2 FQNEAQ. Trimming cost V 6 bases and J 1 base, with 9 bases left between them. The CDR3 is 13 residues long. The CDR3 loop reads CASRAGENTEAFF. In DNA form, the CDR3 reads TGTGCCAGCAGGGCAGGTGAGAACACTGAAGCTTTCTTT.

This clone was detected ten times or more. The rearrangement links TRBV7-2 to TRBJ1-1; unclear D gene. Looked up from germline, CDR1 is SGHTA and CDR2 is FQGNSA. The CDR3 spans 13 residues. Trimming pared 4 bases from V and 3 bases from J, leaving 9 bases between. The CDR3, as DNA: TGTGCCAGCAGCTCTAGGCGGGACACTGAAGCTTTCTTT. As protein: CASSSRRDTEAFF.

The rearrangement uses TRBV2 and TRBJ2-3, with 12 bases identical to TRBD2. Trimming took 5 bases from V and 1 from J; bases not matched to a gene: 4. Germline CDR1 and CDR2: SNHLY and FYNNEI. The length of the CDR3 is 16 residues. The CDR3 sequence is CASSRRLAGGTDTQYF. CDR3 DNA: TGTGCCAGCAGTCGACGACTAGCGGGGGGCACAGATACGCAGTATTTT.

There are a few counts of this clone. The chain is built from TRBV30 and TRBJ1-6; D is uncertain. V gave up 3 bases and J gave up 0 bases, with 6 bases separating them. Germline-derived CDR1 and CDR2 are GTSNPN and SVGIG (reference sequence). The CDR3 spans 14 residues. This chain's CDR3 is CAWRKSSYNSPLHF. The DNA of the CDR3 is TGTGCCTGGAGAAAGAGCTCCTATAATTCACCCCTCCACTTT.

The rearrangement uses TRBV28 and TRBJ2-5, with 9 bases matching TRBD2. The CDR3 consists of 18 residues. V shed 5 bases, J shed 4 bases, and the junction held 17 bases outside the gene matches. Germline V gene lookup returns CDR1 MDHEN and CDR2 SYDVKM. CDR3 bases: TGTGCCAGCAGTCCCCCTAGTGATAGCGGGAGATTTTCAGAGACCCAGTACTTC. Its protein is CASSPPSDSGRFSETQYF. Complete variable domain (other parts from reference TRBV28 and TRBJ2-5): DVKVTQSSRYLVKRTGEKVFLECVQDMDHENMFWYRQDPGLGLRLIYFSYDVKMKEKGDIPEGYSVSREKKERFSLILESASTNQTSMYLCASSPPSDSGRFSETQYFGPGTRLLVL.

The CDR3 nucleotides are TGTGCCAGCCGCCTTAGGGTAGCGGACTACAATGAGCAGTTCTTC. Translation gives CASRLRVADYNEQFF. This chain joins TRBV28 and TRBJ2-1; D may be TRBD2 (6 bases). CDR1 is MDHEN and CDR2 is SYDVKM in the germline V gene. V was clipped by 8 bases and J by 3 bases, with 17 bases between them. This CDR3 contains 15 residues.

This clone was picked up a small number of times. The chain has TRBV28 and TRBJ1-5; TRBD1 aligns across 9 bases. With 4 bases clipped from V and 4 bases from J, the junction kept 8 bases outside the gene matches. The CDR3 has 16 residues. CDR1 MDHEN and CDR2 SYDVKM come from the germline V gene. CDR3 in amino acids: CASSSPYRGQNQPQHF. CDR3 DNA: TGTGCCAGCAGTTCTCCCTACAGGGGGCAGAATCAGCCCCAGCATTTT.

The genes are TRBV6-4 and TRBJ1-1; D unresolved. CDR3 length equals 14 residues. Germline CDR1 is MRHNA and CDR2 is SNTAGT. V shed 3 bases and J shed 5 bases, with 13 bases lying between them. The CDR3 DNA follows: TGTGCCAGCAGTGATGGGGAAAGAGGGACTGAAGCTTTCTTT. This gives the protein CASSDGERGTEAFF.

In this sample, this clone turned up once. The rearrangement joins TRBV29-1 to TRBJ1-5; 7 nucleotides agree with TRBD1. CDR1 is SQVTM, CDR2 ANQGSEA, per germline. CDR3 size: 13 residues. V was pared by 7 bases and J by 7 bases, with 10 bases of the junction left unmatched. CDR3 nucleotide sequence: TGCAGCGCTACAACAGGGGTAGGCCAGCCCCAGCATTTT. Amino acid sequence: CSATTGVGQPQHF.

This chain joins TRBV6-5 and TRBJ1-1; TRBD1 matches at 8 bases. The CDR3 sequence is 15 residues long. Trimming took 7 bases from V and 2 from J; bases not matched to a gene: 9. Per germline, CDR1 MNHEY and CDR2 SVGAGI. The DNA for the CDR3 is TGTGCCAGCAAAAGCGGACAGGGTCTCAACACTGAAGCTTTCTTT. It specifies CASKSGQGLNTEAFF.

V and J are TRBV27 and TRBJ2-1, with D tentatively TRBD1 (5 bases). The CDR3 contains 13 residues. Germline V gene sequence: CDR1 MNHEY, CDR2 SMNVEV (reference sequence). V shed 0 bases and J shed 9 bases, with 9 bases lying between them. CDR3 bases: TGTGCCAGCAGTTTATCCAGGGATATTGAGCAGTTCTTC. This codes for CASSLSRDIEQFF.

The rearrangement links TRBV19 to TRBJ2-3; D is uncertain. V dropped 0 bases and J dropped 1 base, with 14 bases sitting between them. The germline V gene has CDR1 LNHDA and CDR2 SQIVND (reference sequence). There are 17 residues in the CDR3. The CDR3 DNA follows: TGTGCCAGTAGTATAGATCTTTCAGGAAGTTGCACAGATACGCAGTATTTT. It translates to CASSIDLSGSCTDTQYF. Based on the CDR3 plus reference TRBV19 and TRBJ2-3, the full variable domain is DGGITQSPKYLFRKEGQNVTLSCEQNLNHDAMYWYRQDPGQGLRLIYYSQIVNDFQKGDIAEGYSVSREKKESFPLTVTSAQKNPTAFYLCASSIDLSGSCTDTQYFGPGTRLTVL.

The CDR3 DNA sequence: TGTGCCAGCAGTTCCATGGCCAGGGAGCGGGGGCAGCCCCAGCATTTT. Encoded protein: CASSSMARERGQPQHF. The gene calls are TRBV6-2 or TRBV6-3 and TRBJ1-5, with D possibly being TRBD1 (5 bases). Trimming shortened V by 4 bases and J by 7 bases, and 20 bases separated the two germline ends. Germline loops: CDR1 MNHEY, CDR2 SVGEGT. The CDR3 loop spans 16 amino acids.

V and J are TRBV6-2 or TRBV6-3 and TRBJ1-2; 7 nucleotides match TRBD1. Trimming at V came to 6 bases and at J to 4 bases, leaving 8 bases not matched to a gene. CDR3 length: 14 amino acids. CDR1 is MNHEY, CDR2 SVGEGT, per germline. CDR3: CASSPGTASYGYTF. The CDR3 DNA reads as TGTGCCAGCAGCCCCGGGACAGCGAGCTATGGCTACACCTTC.

The rearrangement uses TRBV5-4 and TRBJ2-3, with D possibly TRBD2 on 5 matching bases. This CDR3 spans 14 amino acids. From germline, CDR1 is SGHNT and CDR2 YYREEE (reference sequence). V gave up 4 bases and J gave up 1 base, with 10 bases separating them. The CDR3 loop reads CASSTLGGTDTQYF. DNA for the CDR3: TGTGCCAGCAGCACCCTCGGGGGCACAGATACGCAGTATTTT. The whole variable domain, filled in from reference TRBV5-4 and TRBJ2-3, reads ETGVTQSPTHLIKTRGQQVTLRCSSQSGHNTVSWYQQALGQGPQFIFQYYREEENGRGNFPPRFSGLQFPNYSSELNVNALELDDSALYLCASSTLGGTDTQYFGPGTRLTVL.

The V gene is TRBV2, the J gene TRBJ1-1, with no clear D. V lost 2 bases, J lost 5 bases, and 3 bases lay in between. The CDR3 is 11 residues long. Germline V CDR1 and CDR2: SNHLY, FYNNEI. The CDR3 reads CASSERTEAFF. For the CDR3, the DNA is TGTGCCAGCAGTGAACGGACTGAAGCTTTCTTT.

The V gene is TRBV19, the J gene TRBJ1-3; D unclear. This CDR3 spans 14 amino acids. V lost 4 bases and J 2 bases, leaving 9 bases between the germline ends. The germline gives CDR1 LNHDA, CDR2 SQIVND (reference sequence). Here the CDR3 DNA reads TGTGCCAGTAGTAACCTCGGGACTGGAAACACCATATATTTT. It translates to CASSNLGTGNTIYF.

The rearrangement joins TRBV3-1 (or the pseudogene TRBV3-2) to TRBJ1-2; no clear D. Trimming shortened V by 4 bases and J by 0 bases, and 6 bases separated the two germline ends. The CDR3 spans 13 residues. Germline CDR1 LGHDT, CDR2 YNNKEL (reference sequence). The CDR3 sequence: CASSPAANYGYTF. CDR3 nucleotides: TGTGCCAGCAGCCCTGCAGCTAACTATGGCTACACCTTC.